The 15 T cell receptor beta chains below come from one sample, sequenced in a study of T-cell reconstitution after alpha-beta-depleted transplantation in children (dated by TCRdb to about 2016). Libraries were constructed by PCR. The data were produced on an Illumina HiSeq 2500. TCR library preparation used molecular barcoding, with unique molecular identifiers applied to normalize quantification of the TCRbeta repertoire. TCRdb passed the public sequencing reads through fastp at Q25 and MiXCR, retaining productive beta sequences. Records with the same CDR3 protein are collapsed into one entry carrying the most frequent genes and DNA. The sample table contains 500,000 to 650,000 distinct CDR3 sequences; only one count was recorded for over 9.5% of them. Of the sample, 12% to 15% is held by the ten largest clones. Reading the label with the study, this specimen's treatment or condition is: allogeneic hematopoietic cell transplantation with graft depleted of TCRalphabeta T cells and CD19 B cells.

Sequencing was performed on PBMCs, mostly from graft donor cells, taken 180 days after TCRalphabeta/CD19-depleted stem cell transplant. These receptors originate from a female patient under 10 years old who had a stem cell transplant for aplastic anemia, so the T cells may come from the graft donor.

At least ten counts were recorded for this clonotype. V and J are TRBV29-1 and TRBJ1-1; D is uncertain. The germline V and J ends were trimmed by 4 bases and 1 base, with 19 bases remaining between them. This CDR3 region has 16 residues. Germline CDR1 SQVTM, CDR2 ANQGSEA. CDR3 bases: TGCAGCGTTGTCTTTGACAACGAACCAAGGAACACTGAAGCTTTCTTT. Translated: CSVVFDNEPRNTEAFF. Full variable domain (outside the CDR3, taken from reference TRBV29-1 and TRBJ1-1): SAVISQKPSRDICQRGTSLTIQCQVDSQVTMMFWYRQQPGQSLTLIATANQGSEATYESGFVIDKFPISRPNLTFSTLTVSNMSPEDSSIYLCSVVFDNEPRNTEAFFGQGTRLTVV.

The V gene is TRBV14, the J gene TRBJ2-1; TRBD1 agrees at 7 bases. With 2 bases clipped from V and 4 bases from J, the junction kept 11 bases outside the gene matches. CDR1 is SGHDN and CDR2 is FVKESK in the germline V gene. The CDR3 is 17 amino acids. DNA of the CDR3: TGTGCCAGCAGCCAATTTTACAGGGGACCCTATTACAATGAGCAGTTCTTC. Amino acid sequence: CASSQFYRGPYYNEQFF.

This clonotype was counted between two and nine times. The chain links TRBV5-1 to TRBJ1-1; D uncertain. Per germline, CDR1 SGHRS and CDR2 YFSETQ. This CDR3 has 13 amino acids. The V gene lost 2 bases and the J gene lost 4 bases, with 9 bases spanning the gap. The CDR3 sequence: CASSFSEITEAFF. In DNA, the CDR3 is TGCGCCAGCAGCTTCTCGGAGATCACTGAAGCTTTCTTT. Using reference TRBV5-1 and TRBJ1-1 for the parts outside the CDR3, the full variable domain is KAGVTQTPRYLIKTRGQQVTLSCSPISGHRSVSWYQQTPGQGLQFLFEYFSETQRNKGNFPGRFSGRQFSNSRSEMNVSTLELGDSALYLCASSFSEITEAFFGQGTRLTVV.

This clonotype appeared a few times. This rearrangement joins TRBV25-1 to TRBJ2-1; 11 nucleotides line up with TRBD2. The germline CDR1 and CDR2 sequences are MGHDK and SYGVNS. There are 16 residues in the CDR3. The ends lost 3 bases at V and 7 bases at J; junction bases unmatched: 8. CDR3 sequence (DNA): TGTGCCAGCAGTGATTTCTTTACTAGCGGGAGAAATGAGCAGTTCTTC. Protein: CASSDFFTSGRNEQFF.

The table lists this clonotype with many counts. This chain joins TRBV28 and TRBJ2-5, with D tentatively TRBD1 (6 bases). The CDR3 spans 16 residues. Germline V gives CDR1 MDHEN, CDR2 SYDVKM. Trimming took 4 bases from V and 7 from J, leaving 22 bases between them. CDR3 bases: TGTGCCAGCAGTTCCCTACCCTGGGGGCGCATGGGGACCCAGTACTTC. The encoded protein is CASSSLPWGRMGTQYF.

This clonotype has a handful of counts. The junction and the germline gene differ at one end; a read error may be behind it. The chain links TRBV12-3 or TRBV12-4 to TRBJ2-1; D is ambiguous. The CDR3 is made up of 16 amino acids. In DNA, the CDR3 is TGTGCCAGCAGCTTAGGCTCCCCTCGGCCTTACAATGAGCAGTTCTTC. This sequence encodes CASSLGSPRPYNEQFF.

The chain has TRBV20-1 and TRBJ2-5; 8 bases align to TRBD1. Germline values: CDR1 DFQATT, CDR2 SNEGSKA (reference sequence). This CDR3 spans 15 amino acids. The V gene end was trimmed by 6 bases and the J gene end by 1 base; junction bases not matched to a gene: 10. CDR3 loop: CSATQGALFQETQYF. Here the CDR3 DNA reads TGCAGTGCAACCCAGGGGGCCTTATTCCAAGAGACCCAGTACTTC.

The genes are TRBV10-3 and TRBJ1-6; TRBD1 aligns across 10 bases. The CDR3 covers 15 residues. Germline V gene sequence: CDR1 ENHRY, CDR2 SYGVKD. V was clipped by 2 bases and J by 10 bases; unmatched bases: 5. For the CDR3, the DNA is TGTGCCATCAGTGAGGGGACAGGGGAGGGATCACCCCTCCACTTT. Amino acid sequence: CAISEGTGEGSPLHF.

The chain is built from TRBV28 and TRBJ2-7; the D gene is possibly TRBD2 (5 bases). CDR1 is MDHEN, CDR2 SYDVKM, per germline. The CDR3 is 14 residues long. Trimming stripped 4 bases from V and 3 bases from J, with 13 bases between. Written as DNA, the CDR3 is TGTGCCAGCAGTTCTCCCGGGAAGAACTACGAGCAGTACTTC. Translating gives CASSSPGKNYEQYF.

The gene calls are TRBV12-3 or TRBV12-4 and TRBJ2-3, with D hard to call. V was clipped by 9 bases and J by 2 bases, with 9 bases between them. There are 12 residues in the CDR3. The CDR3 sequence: CASELDTDTQYF. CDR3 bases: TGTGCCAGTGAGCTAGACACAGATACGCAGTATTTT.

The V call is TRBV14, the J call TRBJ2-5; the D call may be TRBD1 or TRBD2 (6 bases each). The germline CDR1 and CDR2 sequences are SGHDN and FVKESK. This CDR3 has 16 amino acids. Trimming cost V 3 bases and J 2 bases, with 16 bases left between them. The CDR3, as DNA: TGTGCCAGCAGCCACCAACGGGGGCTGACTCAAGAGACCCAGTACTTC. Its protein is CASSHQRGLTQETQYF.

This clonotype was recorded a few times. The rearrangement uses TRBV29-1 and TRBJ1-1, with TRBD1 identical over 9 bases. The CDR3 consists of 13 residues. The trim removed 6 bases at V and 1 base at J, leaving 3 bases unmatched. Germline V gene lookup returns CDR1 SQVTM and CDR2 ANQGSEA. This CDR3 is CSVTGQGNTEAFF. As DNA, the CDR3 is TGCAGCGTGACGGGACAGGGGAACACTGAAGCTTTCTTT.

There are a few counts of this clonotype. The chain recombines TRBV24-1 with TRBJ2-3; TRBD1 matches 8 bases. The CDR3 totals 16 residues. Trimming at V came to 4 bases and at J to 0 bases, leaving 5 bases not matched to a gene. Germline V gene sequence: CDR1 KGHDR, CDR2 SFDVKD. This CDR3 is CATSDAGGESTDTQYF. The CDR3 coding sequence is TGTGCCACCAGTGACGCAGGGGGCGAGAGCACAGATACGCAGTATTTT.

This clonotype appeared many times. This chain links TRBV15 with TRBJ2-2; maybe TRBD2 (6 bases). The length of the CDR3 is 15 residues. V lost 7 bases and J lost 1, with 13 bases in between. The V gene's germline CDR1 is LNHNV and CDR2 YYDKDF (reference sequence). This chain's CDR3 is CATKEGRGNTGELFF. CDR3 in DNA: TGTGCCACCAAGGAGGGGCGAGGGAACACCGGGGAGCTGTTTTTT.

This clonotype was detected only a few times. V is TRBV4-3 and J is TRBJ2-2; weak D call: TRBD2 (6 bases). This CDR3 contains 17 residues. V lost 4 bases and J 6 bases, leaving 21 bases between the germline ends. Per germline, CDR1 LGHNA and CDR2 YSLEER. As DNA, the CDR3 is TGCGCCAGCAGCCGTCTACCAGGTCCTACGGGGGCCGGGGAGCTGTTTTTT. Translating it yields CASSRLPGPTGAGELFF.